Shown below are 17 T cell receptor beta chains from a single sample sequenced in a study of T cells in Graves' hyperthyroidism and ophthalmopathy. TCR beta CDR3 regions were amplified from RNA transcripts. HTBI primers were the set used in a first-round RT-PCR of the TCR CDR3. MiXCR, applied by TCRdb to the multiplex PCR reads, yields one record per CDR3 protein. The repertoire holds hundreds of thousands of distinct CDR3 sequences, approximately 15% seen once, with 9.5% to 15% in the top ten. Sequenced: blood. The receptor source for this set is a woman between 45 and 60 years old with Graves' ophthalmopathy.

This clonotype appeared many times. The gene calls are TRBV10-2 and TRBJ1-5; no clear D gene. Germline V gene sequence: CDR1 WSHSY, CDR2 SAAADI. V was shortened by 3 bases and J by 4 bases, with 7 bases between the two germline ends. CDR3 length equals 13 residues. The CDR3 reads CASSEGRNQPQHF. DNA of the CDR3: TGCGCCAGCAGTGAAGGCAGAAATCAGCCCCAGCATTTT.

CDR3 residues: CASSSGTPSGNTIYF. The CDR3 region has the DNA TGTGCCAGCAGTTCCGGGACACCCTCTGGAAACACCATATATTTT. This chain links TRBV6-2 or TRBV6-3 with TRBJ1-3; D might be TRBD1 (6 bases). V was shortened by 4 bases and J by 0 bases, with 10 bases between the two germline ends. Germline CDR1 is MNHEY and CDR2 is SVGEGT. This CDR3 has 15 residues.

This clonotype was counted only a few times. CDR3 bases: TGTGCCAGCAGCTGGATAAGGGACAGGGGGGCTCTGGACACTGAAGCTTTCTTT. It codes for CASSWIRDRGALDTEAFF. The chain is built from TRBV5-6 and TRBJ1-1; 11 bases are a match to TRBD1. CDR1 and CDR2 (germline): SGHDT, YYEEEE. The CDR3 runs to 18 residues. Trimming removed 3 bases from V and 3 bases from J; junction bases left unmatched: 13. The variable domain in full, completed from reference TRBV5-6 and TRBJ1-1, reads DAGVTQSPTHLIKTRGQQVTLRCSPKSGHDTVSWYQQALGQGPQFIFQYYEEEERQRGNFPDRFSGHQFPNYSSELNVNALLLGDSALYLCASSWIRDRGALDTEAFFGQGTRLTVV.

This clonotype was recorded a few times. The genes are TRBV20-1 and TRBJ1-5; D ambiguous. Germline V gives CDR1 DFQATT, CDR2 SNEGSKA (reference sequence). Trimming took off 3 bases at V and 4 bases at J, with 13 bases between the two ends. This CDR3 region has 14 residues. This chain's CDR3 is CSASERAVNQPQHF. In DNA, the CDR3 is TGCAGTGCTAGTGAGCGGGCCGTAAATCAGCCCCAGCATTTT.

With respect to this clonotype: This may be a read error: a much more frequent sequence differs by one nucleotide. This chain connects TRBV28 to TRBJ2-1; the D gene is possibly TRBD1 (6 bases). The germline V gene has CDR1 MDHEN and CDR2 SYDVKM. The CDR3 has 16 residues. The CDR3 loop reads CVSSFRRGWEHNEQFF. The CDR3 DNA is TGTGTCAGCAGTTTTCGCAGGGGCTGGGAGCACAATGAGCAGTTCTTC.

The CDR3: CASKKALGEKLFF. CDR3 DNA: TGTGCCAGCAAAAAAGCCCTGGGAGAAAAACTGTTTTTT. The gene calls are TRBV28 and TRBJ1-4; D unclear. This CDR3 contains 13 residues. Trimming took off 7 bases at V and 8 bases at J, with 14 bases between the two ends. The germline gives CDR1 MDHEN, CDR2 SYDVKM.

This clonotype occurred many times. The chain recombines TRBV28 with TRBJ1-6; 7 bases map to TRBD1. The CDR3 loop spans 16 amino acids. Trimming cost V 5 bases and J 9 bases; bases outside gene matches: 13. Germline V gene lookup returns CDR1 MDHEN and CDR2 SYDVKM. CDR3 bases: TGTGCCAGCAGTCCGCCGACAGGGCCCAGTCTTTCACCCCTCCACTTT. This translates into CASSPPTGPSLSPLHF.

This clonotype was observed many times. The gene calls are TRBV20-1 and TRBJ2-5; D is undetermined. Trimming left V 0 bases short and J 2 bases short, with 10 bases between. Germline-derived CDR1 and CDR2 are DFQATT and SNEGSKA (reference sequence). The CDR3 spans 14 residues. CDR3 nucleotides: TGCAGTGCTAGAGATCGGATCGGGCAAGAGACCCAGTACTTC. It is translated as CSARDRIGQETQYF.

The CDR3 loop reads CASSQDLGGHLNTGELFF. In nucleotides, the CDR3 is TGCGCCAGCAGCCAAGATCTTGGTGGACACCTGAACACCGGGGAGCTGTTTTTT. The V and J genes are TRBV4-3 and TRBJ2-2; D may be TRBD1 (5 bases). Trimming took off 0 bases at V and 1 base at J, with 15 bases between the two ends. The CDR3 runs to 18 residues. Germline values: CDR1 LGHNA, CDR2 YSLEER.

The chain uses TRBV11-2 and TRBJ2-7, with TRBD2 identical over 12 bases. CDR3 length: 16 residues. Per the germline V gene, CDR1 is SGHAT and CDR2 is FQNNGV. V lost 1 base to trimming and J lost 4 bases; unmatched junction nucleotides: 5. In DNA, the CDR3 is TGTGCCAGCAGCTTAGGGACTAGCGGGATAGGATACGAGCAGTACTTC. It specifies CASSLGTSGIGYEQYF.

This clonotype appeared many times. The genes are TRBV7-9 and TRBJ2-7; no firm D call. This CDR3 is built from 12 residues. The V and J ends lost 5 bases and 7 bases respectively, with 12 bases between them. Germline CDR1 SEHNR, CDR2 FQNEAQ (reference sequence). CDR3 bases: TGTGCCAGCAGCCCAATACACGGAGAGCAGTACTTC. Translated, it gives CASSPIHGEQYF. The full variable domain, completed using reference TRBV7-9 and TRBJ2-7, is DTGVSQNPRHKITKRGQNVTFRCDPISEHNRLYWYRQTLGQGPEFLTYFQNEAQLEKSRLLSDRFSAERPKGSFSTLEIQRTEQGDSAMYLCASSPIHGEQYFGPGTRLTVT.

This rearrangement joins TRBV6-5 to TRBJ2-1; D is unresolved. The V end was cut by 1 base, the J end by 0 bases, with 10 bases between. There are 16 residues in the CDR3. Germline-derived CDR1 and CDR2 are MNHEY and SVGAGI. The CDR3 coding sequence is TGTGCCAGCAGTTACTTGGGGATGAGCTCCTACAATGAGCAGTTCTTC. Protein sequence: CASSYLGMSSYNEQFF.

This clonotype was picked up many times. The CDR3 DNA is TGCGCCAGCAGATTACAGGGTTCCACTGAAGCTTTCTTT. This codes for CASRLQGSTEAFF. V and J are TRBV5-1 and TRBJ1-1, with D possibly matching TRBD1 (6 bases). The CDR3 has 13 residues. The germline V gene has CDR1 SGHRS and CDR2 YFSETQ. V lost 5 bases and J lost 4, with 12 bases in between.

This clonotype has ten or more counts. V gene TRBV5-1 combines with J gene TRBJ2-2; D is ambiguous. The germline gives CDR1 SGHRS, CDR2 YFSETQ. V lost 2 bases, J lost 4 bases, and 12 bases lay in between. This CDR3 comprises 15 residues. CDR3 amino acids: CASSFLDVVTGELFF. The CDR3 DNA follows: TGCGCCAGCAGCTTTCTAGACGTCGTCACCGGGGAGCTGTTTTTT.

CDR3: CSAHGGLARAEQYF. The CDR3 DNA sequence: TGCAGTGCCCACGGCGGACTAGCTCGGGCCGAGCAGTACTTC. The rearrangement links TRBV20-1 to TRBJ2-7, with 8 bases aligning to TRBD2. With V trimmed by 6 bases and J by 6 bases, 13 bases remained unmatched. CDR1 and CDR2 (germline): DFQATT, SNEGSKA (reference sequence). The CDR3 is made up of 14 amino acids.

The J gene is TRBJ1-3, the V gene TRBV7-8, with D unresolved. Trimming removed 3 bases at V and 2 bases at J, with 14 bases between. Germline values: CDR1 SGHVS, CDR2 FQNEAQ. This CDR3 has 16 residues. The CDR3 sequence: CASSFSPDGTGNTIYF. The DNA for the CDR3 is TGTGCCAGCAGCTTTAGCCCCGACGGAACTGGAAACACCATATATTTT.

At least ten counts were recorded for this clonotype. CDR3 bases: TGTGCCAGCACCCTGAGGGGGACTAGCGGGAGTGGCACCGGGGAGCTGTTTTTT. Translating it yields CASTLRGTSGSGTGELFF. The chain combines TRBV28 with TRBJ2-2; TRBD2 aligns across 14 bases. From germline, CDR1 is MDHEN and CDR2 SYDVKM. Trimming cost V 7 bases and J 4 bases; bases outside gene matches: 11. The CDR3 runs 18 residues.